Following are 2 T cell receptor beta chains from one sample sequenced in a study of cytomegalovirus exposure and HLA in healthy donors. Method: immunoSEQ multiplex PCR; TCRdb's copy keeps in-frame clones and lacks some. The sample lists about 130,000 clones, around 92% occurring once. The sample was PBMCs. The origin of the receptors is a man younger than 45 in good health and CMV-seronegative.

The table lists this clone with a count of one. The V call is TRBV28, the J call TRBJ2-7; 9 nucleotides match TRBD1. The CDR3 is 15 residues long. Germline CDR1 is MDHEN and CDR2 is SYDVKM. V lost 5 bases to trimming and J lost 4 bases; unmatched junction nucleotides: 9. The CDR3: CASSRDRVVGYEQYF. The CDR3 nucleotides read TGTGCCAGCAGTAGGGACAGGGTAGTGGGGTACGAGCAGTACTTC.

This clone was detected only a few times. This rearrangement joins TRBV4-2 to TRBJ1-1; weak D call: TRBD1 (5 bases). The CDR3 is made up of 15 amino acids. V lost 0 bases and J 5 bases, leaving 13 bases between the germline ends. Germline values: CDR1 LGHNA, CDR2 YNFKEQ. The CDR3 loop is CASSQDRAVGTEAFF. Here the CDR3 DNA reads TGTGCCAGCAGCCAAGACAGGGCTGTTGGGACTGAAGCTTTCTTT.